This entry concerns a single T cell receptor (beta chain). Mismatch with germline at one junction end may stem from a read error. The DNA includes a base that is either unread or ambiguous, and X takes the place of its residue. Profiling relied on immunoSEQ multiplex PCR, and the TCRdb table lists in-frame clones only, not all of them. The sample consists of about 98,000 clones, more than 80% of them appearing once. Treatment in this sample: preoperative locoregional IRX-2 cytokine immunotherapy. Patients received preoperative, locoregional IRX-2 cytokine immunotherapy in a phase Ib study. The sample originates from a study of preoperative IRX-2 immunotherapy in early breast cancer. The CDR3 sequence is 15 residues long. The V gene's germline CDR1 is MDHEN and CDR2 SYDVKM.

This sequence originates from a human donor with breast cancer. This specimen was tumor tissue, taken after IRX-2 immunotherapy. The chain is built from TRBV28 and TRBJ2-6, with unresolved D. The CDR3 region has the DNA TGTGCCAGCTCCAGATTTAACTCTGGGGYCAACGTCCTGACTTTC. Translating gives CASSRFNSGXNVLTF.